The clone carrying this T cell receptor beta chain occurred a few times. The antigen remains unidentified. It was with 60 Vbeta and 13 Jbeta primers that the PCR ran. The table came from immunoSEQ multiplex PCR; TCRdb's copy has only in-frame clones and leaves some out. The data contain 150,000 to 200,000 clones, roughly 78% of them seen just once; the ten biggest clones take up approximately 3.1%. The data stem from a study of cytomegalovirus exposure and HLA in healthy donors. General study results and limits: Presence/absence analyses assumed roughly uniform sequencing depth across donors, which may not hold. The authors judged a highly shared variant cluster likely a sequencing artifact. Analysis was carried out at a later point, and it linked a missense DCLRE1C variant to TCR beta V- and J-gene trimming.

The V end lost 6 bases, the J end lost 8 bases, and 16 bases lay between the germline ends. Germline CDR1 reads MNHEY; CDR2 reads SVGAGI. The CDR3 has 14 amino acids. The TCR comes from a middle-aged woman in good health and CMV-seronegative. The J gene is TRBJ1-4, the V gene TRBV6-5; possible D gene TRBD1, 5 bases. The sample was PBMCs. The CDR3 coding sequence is TGTGCCAGCAGAAGTCAGGGCGGAGAGGAAAAACTGTTTTTT. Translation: CASRSQGGEEKLFF.